What follows are 14 T cell receptor beta chains derived from one specimen sequenced in a study of blood T cell repertoires in COVID-19. Clones were read by immunoSEQ multiplex PCR, and TCRdb kept only the in-frame ones, dropping some. The sample has a few hundred thousand clones; 89% are singletons. Sequencing was done on a sample of peripheral blood. The receptors stem from a woman in her thirties or forties who had recovered from COVID-19.

CDR3 sequence (DNA): TGTGCCAGCAGCTCCCGACTTGCGGGAGGTTTCGACGAGCAGTACGTC. It translates to CASSSRLAGGFDEQYV. The chain has TRBV7-6 and TRBJ2-7; 8 bases map to TRBD2. Losses at the gene ends were 4 bases for V and 5 bases for J; bases not matched to a gene: 13. This CDR3 region has 16 residues. Germline CDR1 reads SGHVS; CDR2 reads FNYEAQ.

This chain uses TRBV2 with TRBJ2-3; 9 nucleotides agree with TRBD2. CDR3 length equals 15 residues. From germline, CDR1 is SNHLY and CDR2 FYNNEI. V shed 1 base, J shed 3 bases, and the junction held 2 bases outside the gene matches. The CDR3 sequence is CASSEGLAGTDTQYF. CDR3 DNA sequence: TGTGCCAGCAGTGAAGGGCTAGCGGGAACAGATACGCAGTATTTT.

The chain carries TRBV4-1 and TRBJ1-5; maybe TRBD1 (5 bases). CDR1 and CDR2 from the germline V gene are MGHRA and YSYEKL. Trimming took off 1 base at V and 6 bases at J, with 13 bases between the two ends. CDR3 length equals 15 residues. The CDR3 sequence is CASSQGRQGGQPQHF. The DNA for the CDR3 is TGCGCCAGCAGCCAAGGTCGGCAGGGTGGTCAGCCCCAGCATTTT.

The chain combines TRBV12-3 or TRBV12-4 with TRBJ1-1; D gene uncertain. Trimming pared 5 bases from V and 0 bases from J, leaving 4 bases between. CDR3 length: 12 amino acids. Here the CDR3 DNA reads TGTGCCAGCAGTACGGTGAACACTGAAGCTTTCTTT. This gives the protein CASSTVNTEAFF.

The gene calls are TRBV12-3 or TRBV12-4 and TRBJ2-3; D gene ambiguous. Trimming shortened V by 4 bases and J by 2 bases, and 4 bases separated the two germline ends. The CDR3 extends over 12 amino acids. The CDR3, as DNA: TGTGCCAGCAGTTCAGACACAGATACGCAGTATTTT. Translated, it gives CASSSDTDTQYF.

This clone was seen a few times. This chain connects TRBV2 to TRBJ2-3; 9 bases map to TRBD2. Trimming cost V 2 bases and J 1 base; bases outside gene matches: 7. The CDR3 loop spans 17 amino acids. CDR1 is SNHLY, CDR2 FYNNEI, per germline. The CDR3 region is CASSETRTSAGTDTQYF. The CDR3 DNA sequence: TGTGCCAGCAGTGAAACGAGGACTAGCGCAGGCACAGATACGCAGTATTTT.

This rearrangement joins TRBV6-2 or TRBV6-3 to TRBJ2-7; TRBD1 matches 7 bases. The junction had 12 bases not matched to a gene; V was cut back by 3 bases and J by 7 bases. CDR1 is MNHEY, CDR2 SVGEGT, per germline. The CDR3 totals 15 residues. CDR3 DNA: TGTGCCAGCAGTTATGGGACAGTTCTCCGTAAGGAGCAGTACTTC. Protein sequence: CASSYGTVLRKEQYF.

CDR3 region: CASSPRDRAGYGYTF. CDR3 DNA: TGTGCCAGCAGCCCCCGAGACAGGGCGGGCTATGGCTACACCTTC. The V call is TRBV3-1 (or the pseudogene TRBV3-2), the J call TRBJ1-2; 7 bases are a match to TRBD1. Germline CDR1 reads LGHDT; CDR2 reads YNNKEL (reference sequence). J lost 4 bases, V lost 4 bases, and 9 bases had no gene match. CDR3 size: 15 residues.

The V gene is TRBV12-3 or TRBV12-4, the J gene TRBJ1-2; D uncertain. Between the trimmed V and J ends, which lost 6 bases and 8 bases, there was a span of 16 bases. This CDR3 contains 13 residues. For the CDR3, the DNA is TGTGCCAGCAGCCGAGGAAGTGTACTGGGCTACACCTTC. This translates into CASSRGSVLGYTF.

This chain links TRBV5-4 with TRBJ2-4; 12 bases map to TRBD2. The junction had 21 bases not matched to a gene; V was cut back by 4 bases and J by 7 bases. This CDR3 is 20 amino acids long. Germline V lookup: CDR1 SGHNT, CDR2 YYREEE (reference sequence). CDR3 loop: CASSTSQGPLAGGPANIQYF. The CDR3 DNA reads as TGTGCCAGCAGCACCTCCCAAGGCCCTCTAGCGGGAGGGCCGGCGAACATTCAGTACTTC.

In regard to this clone: One end of the junction varies from germline; a read error may be responsible. The chain recombines TRBV7-9 with TRBJ2-6; D uncertain. In germline, CDR1 is SEHNR, CDR2 FQNEAQ (reference sequence). CDR3 length: 11 residues. Here the CDR3 reads CASSPSGSFFF. The CDR3 nucleotides read TGTGCCAGCAGCCCTTCCGGGTCTTTCTTTTTC.

The chain couples TRBV10-3 to TRBJ2-3, with 7 nucleotides matching TRBD1. This CDR3 has 15 residues. Germline trimming cut 6 bases from V and 4 bases from J; bases unmatched to any gene: 10. Germline CDR1 and CDR2: ENHRY and SYGVKD. In DNA, the CDR3 is TGTGCCATCAGCCTACAACAGGGGCTGGCAGATACGCAGTATTTT. The encoded protein is CAISLQQGLADTQYF.

The J gene is TRBJ1-2, the V gene TRBV3-1 (or the pseudogene TRBV3-2), with D unresolved. The V gene's germline CDR1 is LGHDT and CDR2 YNNKEL (reference sequence). The germline V and J ends were trimmed by 2 bases and 5 bases, with 15 bases remaining between them. The CDR3 has 15 residues. This chain's CDR3 is CASSQNPRGSYGYTF. CDR3 bases: TGTGCCAGCAGCCAAAACCCCCGGGGAAGTTATGGCTACACCTTC.

This chain joins TRBV10-2 and TRBJ1-1; D remains unclear. V was pared by 7 bases and J by 1 base, with 7 bases between. Germline values: CDR1 WSHSY, CDR2 SAAADI. The CDR3 extends over 12 amino acids. CDR3 region: CASKPQNTEAFF. For the CDR3, the DNA is TGCGCCAGCAAGCCGCAGAACACTGAAGCTTTCTTT.